A single sample is the source of the 6 T cell receptor beta chains below, sequenced in a study of cytomegalovirus exposure and HLA in healthy donors. Produced via immunoSEQ multiplex PCR; TCRdb's table is partial and in-frame only. The data contain 230,000 or so clones, around 90% of them singletons. The specimen sequenced was PBMCs. All receptors come from a woman under 30 in good health and CMV-seronegative.

The chain carries TRBV27 and TRBJ1-5; 10 nucleotides align to TRBD1. The V gene's germline CDR1 is MNHEY and CDR2 SMNVEV (reference sequence). The CDR3 length is 20 residues. V lost 5 bases to trimming and J lost 0 bases; unmatched junction nucleotides: 16. The CDR3 bases are TGTGCCAGCAGTCCTTGGGTGTCGGGACAGGGGTTCCCTAGCAATCAGCCCCAGCATTTT. Protein product: CASSPWVSGQGFPSNQPQHF.

Only one count was recorded for this clone. This chain uses TRBV2 with TRBJ2-3; 7 bases line up with TRBD2. The CDR3 has 13 amino acids. Germline values: CDR1 SNHLY, CDR2 FYNNEI. V trimming: 7 bases; J trimming: 7 bases; junction bases outside the gene matches: 8. CDR3 region: CASKGRETHTQYF. Written as DNA, the CDR3 is TGTGCCAGCAAGGGGCGGGAGACACATACGCAGTATTTT.

The V call is TRBV4-3, the J call TRBJ1-4, with 8 bases fitting TRBD1. The CDR3 runs 16 residues. With V trimmed by 0 bases and J by 8 bases, 8 bases remained unmatched. Germline CDR1 and CDR2: LGHNA and YSLEER. The CDR3 DNA sequence: TGCGCCAGCAGCCAAGATCCAAGACAGGGGAGAGAAAAACTGTTTTTT. Encoded protein: CASSQDPRQGREKLFF.

J is TRBJ1-3 and V is TRBV13; 11 bases are a match to TRBD1. Trimming took 5 bases from V and 4 from J; bases not matched to a gene: 7. Germline assignment: CDR1 PRHDT and CDR2 FYEKMQ (reference sequence). There are 16 residues in the CDR3. The CDR3 nucleotides read TGTGCCAGCAGCGACCGGGACAGGGGGACAGGAAACACCATATATTTT. Translated, it gives CASSDRDRGTGNTIYF.

The rearrangement links TRBV7-2 to TRBJ1-4; TRBD1 aligns across 8 bases. Germline-derived CDR1 and CDR2 are SGHTA and FQGNSA. With V trimmed by 1 base and J by 8 bases, 12 bases remained unmatched. This CDR3 is 17 amino acids long. Here the CDR3 reads CASSLERVGTGGEKLFF. In DNA form, the CDR3 reads TGTGCCAGCAGCTTAGAGAGAGTCGGGACAGGTGGAGAAAAACTGTTTTTT.

This clone has only one observation. V and J are TRBV19 and TRBJ2-1, with 7 positions matching TRBD1. Germline V lookup: CDR1 LNHDA, CDR2 SQIVND (reference sequence). V trimming: 6 bases; J trimming: 7 bases; junction bases outside the gene matches: 9. CDR3 size: 14 residues. CDR3 residues: CASSDDRDLNEQFF. Here the CDR3 DNA reads TGTGCCAGTAGCGACGACAGGGATCTTAATGAGCAGTTCTTC. Variable domain in full (rest from reference TRBV19 and TRBJ2-1): DGGITQSPKYLFRKEGQNVTLSCEQNLNHDAMYWYRQDPGQGLRLIYYSQIVNDFQKGDIAEGYSVSREKKESFPLTVTSAQKNPTAFYLCASSDDRDLNEQFFGPGTRLTVL.